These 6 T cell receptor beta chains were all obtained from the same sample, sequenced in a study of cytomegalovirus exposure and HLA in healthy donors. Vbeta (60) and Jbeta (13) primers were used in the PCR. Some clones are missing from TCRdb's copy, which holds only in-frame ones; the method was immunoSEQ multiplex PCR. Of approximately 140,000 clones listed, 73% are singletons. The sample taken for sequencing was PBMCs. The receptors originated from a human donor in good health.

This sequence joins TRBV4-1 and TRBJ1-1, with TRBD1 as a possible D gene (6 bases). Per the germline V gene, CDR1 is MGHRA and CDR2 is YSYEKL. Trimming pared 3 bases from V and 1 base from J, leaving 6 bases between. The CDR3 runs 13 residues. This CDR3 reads CASSQGANTEAFF. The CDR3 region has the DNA TGCGCCAGCAGCCAGGGGGCGAACACTGAAGCTTTCTTT.

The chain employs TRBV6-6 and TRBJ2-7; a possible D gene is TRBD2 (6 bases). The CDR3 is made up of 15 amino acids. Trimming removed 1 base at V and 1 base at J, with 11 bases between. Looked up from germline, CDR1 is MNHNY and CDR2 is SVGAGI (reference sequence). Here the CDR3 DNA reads TGTGCCAGCAGTTACTTGGGACTTGGGTCCTACGAGCAGTACTTC. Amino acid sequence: CASSYLGLGSYEQYF.

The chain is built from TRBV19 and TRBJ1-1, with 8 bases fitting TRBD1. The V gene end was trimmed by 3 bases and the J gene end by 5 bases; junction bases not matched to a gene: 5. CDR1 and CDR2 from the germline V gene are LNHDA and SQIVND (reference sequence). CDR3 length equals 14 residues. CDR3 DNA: TGTGCCAGTAGTATGAGACAGGGGAGGACTGAAGCTTTCTTT. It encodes CASSMRQGRTEAFF.

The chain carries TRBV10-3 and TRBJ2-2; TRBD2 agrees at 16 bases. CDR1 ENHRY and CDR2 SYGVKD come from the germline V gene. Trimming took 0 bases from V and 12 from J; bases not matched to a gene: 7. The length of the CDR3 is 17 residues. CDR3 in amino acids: CAISESEGTSGRAKLFF. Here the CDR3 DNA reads TGTGCCATCAGTGAGTCGGAGGGGACTAGCGGGAGGGCCAAGCTGTTTTTT.

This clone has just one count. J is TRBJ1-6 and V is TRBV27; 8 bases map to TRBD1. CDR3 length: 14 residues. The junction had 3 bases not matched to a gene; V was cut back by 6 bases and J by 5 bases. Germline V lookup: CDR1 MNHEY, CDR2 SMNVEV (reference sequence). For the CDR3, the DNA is TGTGCCAGCAGCATGGGACAGGATAATTCACCCCTCCACTTT. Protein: CASSMGQDNSPLHF.

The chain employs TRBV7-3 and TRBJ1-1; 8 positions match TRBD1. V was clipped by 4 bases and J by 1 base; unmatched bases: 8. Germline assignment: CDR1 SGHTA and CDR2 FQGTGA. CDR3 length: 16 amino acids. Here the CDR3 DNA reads TGTGCCAGCAGCTCCCTGACAGGGGCCGGGAACACTGAAGCTTTCTTT. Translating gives CASSSLTGAGNTEAFF.